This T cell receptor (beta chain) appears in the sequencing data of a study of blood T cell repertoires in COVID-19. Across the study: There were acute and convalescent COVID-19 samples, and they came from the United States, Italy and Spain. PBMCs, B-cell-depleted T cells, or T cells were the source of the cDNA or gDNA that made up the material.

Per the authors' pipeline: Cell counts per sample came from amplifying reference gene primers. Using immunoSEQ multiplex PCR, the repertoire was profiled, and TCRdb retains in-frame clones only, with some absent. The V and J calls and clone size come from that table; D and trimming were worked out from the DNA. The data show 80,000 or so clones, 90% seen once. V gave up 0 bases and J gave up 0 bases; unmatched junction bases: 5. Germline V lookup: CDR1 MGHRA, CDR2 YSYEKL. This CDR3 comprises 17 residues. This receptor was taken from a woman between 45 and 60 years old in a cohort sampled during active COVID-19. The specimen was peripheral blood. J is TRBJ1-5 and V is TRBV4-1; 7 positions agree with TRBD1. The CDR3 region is CASSQDKGQISNQPQHF. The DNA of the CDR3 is TGCGCCAGCAGCCAAGACAAGGGACAGATTAGCAATCAGCCCCAGCATTTT.